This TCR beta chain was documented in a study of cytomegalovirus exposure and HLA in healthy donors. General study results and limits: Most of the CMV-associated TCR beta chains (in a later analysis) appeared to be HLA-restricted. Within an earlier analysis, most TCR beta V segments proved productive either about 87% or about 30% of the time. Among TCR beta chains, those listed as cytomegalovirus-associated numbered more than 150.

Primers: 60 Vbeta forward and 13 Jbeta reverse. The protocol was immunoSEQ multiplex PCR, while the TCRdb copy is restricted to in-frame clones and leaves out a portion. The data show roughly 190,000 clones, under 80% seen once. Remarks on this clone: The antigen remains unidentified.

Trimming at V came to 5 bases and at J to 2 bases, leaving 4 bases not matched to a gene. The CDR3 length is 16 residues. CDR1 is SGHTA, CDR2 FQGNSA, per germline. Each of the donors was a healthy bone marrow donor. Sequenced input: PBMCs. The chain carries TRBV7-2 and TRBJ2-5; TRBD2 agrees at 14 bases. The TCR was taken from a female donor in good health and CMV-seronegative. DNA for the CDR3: TGTGCCAGCAGCGTAGGACTAGCGGGGGGTCAAGAGACCCAGTACTTC. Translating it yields CASSVGLAGGQETQYF.